This T cell receptor beta chain was sequenced in a study of shared T cell receptors in the human thymus. Looked up from germline, CDR1 is SQVTM and CDR2 is ANQGSEA. The CDR3 sequence is 13 residues long. The V and J ends lost 4 bases and 3 bases, in that order; junction bases with no gene match: 2. Using immunoSEQ multiplex PCR, the repertoire was profiled, and TCRdb retains in-frame clones only, with some absent. Of hundreds of thousands of clones in the sample, over 75% were seen once. The same data also contributed to another study, on human thymus T cells. That source reports: It was from resections taken during corrective heart surgery that the thymus tissue came. Both thymic and peripheral blood repertoires showed apparently biased V and J usage. Related research has reported that thymic repertoires overlap highly among unrelated individuals.

The sample consisted of thymocytes. The origin of this receptor is a boy in the first two years of life with a congenital heart defect. The chain links TRBV29-1 to TRBJ2-3, with TRBD2 matching 9 bases. In DNA, the CDR3 is TGCAGCGTTGCTAGCGGGGAGACAGATACGCAGTATTTT. Protein: CSVASGETDTQYF.